This record looks at one T cell receptor beta chain sequence and its context. Trimming cost V 2 bases and J 1 base, with 11 bases left between them. Germline lookup yields CDR1 KGHSH and CDR2 LQKENI. The CDR3 length is 15 residues. This sample was included in a study of blood T cell repertoires in COVID-19. Study as a whole: Spain, Italy and the United States supplied samples that represented acute and convalescent COVID-19. PBMCs, B-cell-depleted T cells, or T cells were the source of the cDNA or gDNA that made up the material.

Original analysis: The assay estimated nucleated cells by amplifying reference gene primers. Produced via immunoSEQ multiplex PCR; TCRdb's table is partial and in-frame only. V, J and clone size reflect that table, while D and trimming were determined from the DNA. The sample has roughly 43,000 clones, roughly 90% seen once. This sequence originates from a man aged 55 to 69 with active COVID-19. The chain joins TRBV18 to TRBJ1-1, with D possibly TRBD1 on 6 matching bases. The sequenced sample consisted of peripheral blood. The DNA of the CDR3 is TGTGCCAGCTCACCAAGGGGACACCCGAACACTGAAGCTTTCTTT. It yields the protein CASSPRGHPNTEAFF.